This is a list of T cell receptor beta chains from one sample in a study of beta chain features in type 1 diabetes. Repertoires were generated with immunoSEQ multiplex PCR, while TCRdb's copy carries only in-frame clones and drops some. Among about 370,000 clones, 9.5% to 10% were seen once, and the ten largest hold approximately 0.6%. Sequenced input: central memory CD4+ T cells from blood. All receptors come from a man aged 30 to 45 with type 1 diabetes. CDR3s include the opening cysteine and the closing phenylalanine or tryptophan. D genes are given only for firm matches. Clone size is given for some rows only: seen once, a few or many times, or a class if the clone is expanded.

TRBV28,TRBJ2-3,NA,TRBD2,TGTGCCAGCAGTACCAGCGGGAGGACAGATACGCAGTATTTT,CASSTSGRTDTQYF
TRBV7-2,TRBJ2-2,few,NA,TGTGCCAGCAGCGAGGGGCCCAACACCGGGGAGCTGTTTTTT,CASSEGPNTGELFF
TRBV6-5,TRBJ1-1,NA,NA,TGTGCCAGCAGATACACAAGGAACACTGAAGCTTTCTTT,CASRYTRNTEAFF
TRBV27,TRBJ1-5,NA,TRBD1,TGTGCCAGCAGTTACAGGGGGAGCGGCAATCAGCCCCAGCATTTT,CASSYRGSGNQPQHF
TRBV19,TRBJ2-3,NA,NA,TGTGCCAGTAGTACATTAGGAGATACGCAGTATTTT,CASSTLGDTQYF
TRBV2,TRBJ2-3,few,TRBD2,TGTGCCAGCAAAGTTAGCGGGAGCGAGTCAGATACGCAGTATTTT,CASKVSGSESDTQYF
TRBV10-3,TRBJ2-7,NA,TRBD1,TGTGCCATCAGTGGGGGACAGGGTGGCCCCTACGAGCAGTACTTC,CAISGGQGGPYEQYF
TRBV10-3,TRBJ1-5,few,NA,TGTGCCATCAGTGAGTTAATTGGGGGCAATCAGCCCCAGCATTTT,CAISELIGGNQPQHF
TRBV6-1,TRBJ2-1,NA,NA,TGTGCCAGCAGCGCACAGGGCTCCTACAATGAGCAGTTCTTC,CASSAQGSYNEQFF
TRBV5-5,TRBJ2-3,NA,NA,TGTGCCAGCAGCCCTGAGCCGGGGTCATACACGCAGTATTTT,CASSPEPGSYTQYF
TRBV5-1,TRBJ2-5,many,NA,TGCGCCAGCAGCGCGAACCTACAAGAGACCCAGTACTTC,CASSANLQETQYF
TRBV5-1,TRBJ2-3,few,NA,TGCGCCAGCAGCTTGCTTGGATCAGATACGCAGTATTTT,CASSLLGSDTQYF
TRBV5-6,TRBJ2-1,few,TRBD1,TGTGCCAGCAGCTCGGTAGGGACAGGGGGCTGGAATGAGCAGTTCTTC,CASSSVGTGGWNEQFF
TRBV7-2,TRBJ2-3,few,NA,TGTGCCAGCAGCCCGGATGGGGGAGATACGCAGTATTTT,CASSPDGGDTQYF
TRBV9,TRBJ2-1,NA,NA,TGTGCCAGCAGCCCCGACAGAGACGGGAGTGAGCAGTTCTTC,CASSPDRDGSEQFF
TRBV20-1,TRBJ2-1,once,TRBD1,TGCAGTGCTGGACAGGGAAATGAGCAGTTCTTC,CSAGQGNEQFF
TRBV2,TRBJ2-7,NA,TRBD2,TGTGCCAGCTCCCCAGGGGGTAGCGGGGGAAACTACGAGCAGTACTTC,CASSPGGSGGNYEQYF
TRBV10-3,TRBJ2-2,many,TRBD2,TGTGCCAGTAGCGGGAGCCGGGACACCGGGGAGCTGTTTTTT,CASSGSRDTGELFF
TRBV7-3,TRBJ2-2,few,TRBD2,TGTGCCAGCAGCTTTTTCGGGAGGGAGGGCACCGGGGAGCTGTTTTTT,CASSFFGREGTGELFF
TRBV13,TRBJ1-1,NA,NA,TGTGCCAGCAGCCCGCCGGAGGGGATGAACACTGAAGCTTTCTTT,CASSPPEGMNTEAFF
TRBV28,TRBJ1-2,few,TRBD1,TGTGCCAGCAGATCGACAGGGTGGAACTATGGCTACACCTTC,CASRSTGWNYGYTF
TRBV28,TRBJ2-7,NA,TRBD1,TGTGCCAGCAGTTTGGAGACAGGGCGTAGAGGCGAGCAGTACTTC,CASSLETGRRGEQYF
TRBV6-5,TRBJ1-1,NA,TRBD1,TGTGCCAGCACTATACAGGGGGTAGGGACTGAAGCTTTCTTT,CASTIQGVGTEAFF
TRBV27,TRBJ2-7,NA,NA,TGTGCCAGCAGTTTGATAGGGGAAGCCTACGAGCAGTACTTC,CASSLIGEAYEQYF
TRBV5-1,TRBJ1-1,many,NA,TGCGCCAGCAGCCTCCACATGAACACTGAAGCTTTCTTT,CASSLHMNTEAFF
TRBV11-2,TRBJ2-3,many,NA,TGTGCCAGCAGCTTTGGCACAGATACGCAGTATTTT,CASSFGTDTQYF
TRBV7-2,TRBJ1-5,NA,NA,TGTGCCAGCAGCTTAATGGACAGCAGCAATCAGCCCCAGCATTTT,CASSLMDSSNQPQHF
TRBV7-9,TRBJ2-7,NA,TRBD1,TGTGCCAGCAGCTTGGACAGGGCCTACGAGCAGTACTTC,CASSLDRAYEQYF
TRBV18,TRBJ1-5,NA,NA,TGTGCCAGCTCACCAGAAGCCTTAGGGGCGTCGGCCAATCAGCCCCAGCATTTT,CASSPEALGASANQPQHF
TRBV10-3,TRBJ2-3,few,NA,TGTGCCATCAGTGAGTCCGTGCCGAGCGGGCAGAACACAGATACGCAGTATTTT,CAISESVPSGQNTDTQYF
TRBV5-1,TRBJ2-1,NA,NA,TGCGCCAGCGGGCAGGCGGATGAGCAGTTCTTC,CASGQADEQFF
TRBV7-3,TRBJ2-1,many,NA,TGTGCCAGCAGCTTAACTAGCGGAAACTACAATGAGCAGTTCTTC,CASSLTSGNYNEQFF